A single T cell receptor (beta chain) is shown here with its context. Its antigen is undetermined. This sample is part of a study of cytomegalovirus exposure and HLA in healthy donors. Study findings and constraints: Analysis performed later found 16,951 TCR beta sequences associated with HLA alleles at 0.05 false discovery rate.

It was with 60 Vbeta and 13 Jbeta primers that the PCR ran. TCRdb's copy holds only in-frame clones and misses some; the assay was immunoSEQ multiplex PCR. Of around 100,000 clones listed, less than 80% are singletons. Germline lookup yields CDR1 SGHTA and CDR2 FQGNSA. V was pared by 4 bases and J by 1 base, with 7 bases of the junction left unmatched. The CDR3 length is 16 residues. This TCR was sampled from a woman in her thirties or forties in good health and CMV-seronegative. V and J are TRBV7-2 and TRBJ2-3, with 8 nucleotides matching TRBD2. The specimen was PBMCs. The CDR3 is CASSSLAGLGTDTQYF. Written as DNA, the CDR3 is TGTGCCAGCAGCTCCCTAGCGGGCCTAGGCACAGATACGCAGTATTTT.